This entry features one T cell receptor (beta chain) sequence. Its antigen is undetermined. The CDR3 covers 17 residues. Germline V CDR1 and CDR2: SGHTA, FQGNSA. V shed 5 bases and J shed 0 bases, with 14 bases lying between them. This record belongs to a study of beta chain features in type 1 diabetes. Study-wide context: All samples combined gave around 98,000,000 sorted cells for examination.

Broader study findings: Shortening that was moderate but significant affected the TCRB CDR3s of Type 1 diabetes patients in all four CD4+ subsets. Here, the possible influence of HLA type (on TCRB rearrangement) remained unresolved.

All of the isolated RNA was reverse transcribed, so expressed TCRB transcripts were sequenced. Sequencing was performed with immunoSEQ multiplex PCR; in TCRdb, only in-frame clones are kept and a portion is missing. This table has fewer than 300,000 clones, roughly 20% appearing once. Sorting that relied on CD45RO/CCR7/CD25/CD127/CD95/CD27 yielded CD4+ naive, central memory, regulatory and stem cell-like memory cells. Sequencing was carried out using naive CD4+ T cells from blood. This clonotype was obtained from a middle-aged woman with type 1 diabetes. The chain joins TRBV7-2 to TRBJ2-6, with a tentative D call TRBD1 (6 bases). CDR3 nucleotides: TGTGCCAGCAGCAGAGCCCGGGACACCTCTGGGGCCAACGTCCTGACTTTC. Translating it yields CASSRARDTSGANVLTF.